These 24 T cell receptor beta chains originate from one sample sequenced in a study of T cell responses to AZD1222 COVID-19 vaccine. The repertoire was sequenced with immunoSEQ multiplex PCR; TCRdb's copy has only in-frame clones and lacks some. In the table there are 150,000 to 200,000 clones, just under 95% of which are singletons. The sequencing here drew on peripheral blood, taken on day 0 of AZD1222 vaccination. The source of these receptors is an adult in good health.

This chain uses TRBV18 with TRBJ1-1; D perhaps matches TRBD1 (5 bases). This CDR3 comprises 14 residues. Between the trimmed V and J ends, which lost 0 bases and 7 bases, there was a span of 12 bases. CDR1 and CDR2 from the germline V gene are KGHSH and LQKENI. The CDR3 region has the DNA TGTGCCAGCTCACCACCTGCGGGGCAGTATGAAGCTTTCTTT. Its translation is CASSPPAGQYEAFF.

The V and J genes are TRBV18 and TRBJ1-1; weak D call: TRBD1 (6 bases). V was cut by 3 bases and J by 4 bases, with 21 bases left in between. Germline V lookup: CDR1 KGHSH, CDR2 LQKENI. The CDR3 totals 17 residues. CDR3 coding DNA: TGTGCCAGCTCACCCCTCGAGTGGGGGCGCTTGGGCACTGAAGCTTTCTTT. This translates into CASSPLEWGRLGTEAFF.

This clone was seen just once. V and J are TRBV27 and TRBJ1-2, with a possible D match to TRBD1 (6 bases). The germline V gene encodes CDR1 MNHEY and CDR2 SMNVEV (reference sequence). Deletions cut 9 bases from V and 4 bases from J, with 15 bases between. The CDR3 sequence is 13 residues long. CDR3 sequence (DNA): TGTGCCAGTGGAGGGGGGCACATCTATGGCTACACCTTC. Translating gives CASGGGHIYGYTF.

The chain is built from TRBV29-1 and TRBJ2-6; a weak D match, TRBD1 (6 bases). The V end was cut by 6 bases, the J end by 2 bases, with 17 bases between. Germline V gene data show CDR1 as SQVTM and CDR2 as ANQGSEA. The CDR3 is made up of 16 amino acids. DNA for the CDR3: TGCAGCGTCCCCACAGGGTTTGGCGCTGGGGCCAACGTCCTGACTTTC. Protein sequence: CSVPTGFGAGANVLTF.

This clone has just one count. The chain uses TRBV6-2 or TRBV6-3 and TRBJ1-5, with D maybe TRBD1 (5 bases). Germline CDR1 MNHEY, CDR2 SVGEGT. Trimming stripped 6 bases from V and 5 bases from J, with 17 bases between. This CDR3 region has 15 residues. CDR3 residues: CASSGNIQGYQPQHF. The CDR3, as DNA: TGTGCCAGCAGCGGAAACATCCAGGGTTATCAGCCCCAGCATTTT.

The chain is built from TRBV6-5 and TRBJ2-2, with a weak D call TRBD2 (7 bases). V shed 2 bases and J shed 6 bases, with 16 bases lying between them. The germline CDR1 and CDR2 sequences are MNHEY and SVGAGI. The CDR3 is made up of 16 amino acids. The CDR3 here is CASSYRGGALPGELFF. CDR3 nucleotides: TGTGCCAGCAGTTACAGGGGGGGGGCCCTCCCCGGGGAGCTGTTTTTT.

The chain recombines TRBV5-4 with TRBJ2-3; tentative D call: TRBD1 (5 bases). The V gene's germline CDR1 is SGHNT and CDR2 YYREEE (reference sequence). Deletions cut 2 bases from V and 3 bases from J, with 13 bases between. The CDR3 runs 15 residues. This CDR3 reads CASSLRWGSTDTQYF. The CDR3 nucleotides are TGTGCCAGCAGCTTAAGGTGGGGCTCGACAGATACGCAGTATTTT. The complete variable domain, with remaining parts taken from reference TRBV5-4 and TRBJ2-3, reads ETGVTQSPTHLIKTRGQQVTLRCSSQSGHNTVSWYQQALGQGPQFIFQYYREEENGRGNFPPRFSGLQFPNYSSELNVNALELDDSALYLCASSLRWGSTDTQYFGPGTRLTVL.

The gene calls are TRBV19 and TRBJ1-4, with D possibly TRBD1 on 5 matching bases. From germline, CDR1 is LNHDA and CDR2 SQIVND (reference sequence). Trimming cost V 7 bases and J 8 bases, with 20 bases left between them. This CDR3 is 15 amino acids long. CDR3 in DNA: TGTGCCAGTACCAAATCCTTCCAGGGCCCGGAAAAACTGTTTTTT. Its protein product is CASTKSFQGPEKLFF.

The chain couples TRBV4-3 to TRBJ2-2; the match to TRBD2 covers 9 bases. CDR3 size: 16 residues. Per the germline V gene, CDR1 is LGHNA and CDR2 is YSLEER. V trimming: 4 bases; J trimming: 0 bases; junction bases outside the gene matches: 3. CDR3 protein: CASSPLAGANTGELFF. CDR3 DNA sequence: TGCGCCAGCAGCCCCTTAGCGGGGGCGAACACCGGGGAGCTGTTTTTT.

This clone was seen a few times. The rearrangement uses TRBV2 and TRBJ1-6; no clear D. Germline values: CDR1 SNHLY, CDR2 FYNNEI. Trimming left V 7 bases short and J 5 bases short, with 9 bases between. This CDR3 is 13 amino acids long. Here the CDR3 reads CASKQENNSPLHF. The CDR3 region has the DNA TGTGCCAGCAAGCAGGAAAATAATTCACCCCTCCACTTT.

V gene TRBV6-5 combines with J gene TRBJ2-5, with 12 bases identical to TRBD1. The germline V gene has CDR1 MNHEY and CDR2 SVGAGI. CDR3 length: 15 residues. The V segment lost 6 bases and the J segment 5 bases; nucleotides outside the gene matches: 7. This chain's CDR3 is CASSPRDRGRETQYF. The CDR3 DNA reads TGTGCCAGCAGCCCCCGGGACAGGGGGCGGGAGACCCAGTACTTC.

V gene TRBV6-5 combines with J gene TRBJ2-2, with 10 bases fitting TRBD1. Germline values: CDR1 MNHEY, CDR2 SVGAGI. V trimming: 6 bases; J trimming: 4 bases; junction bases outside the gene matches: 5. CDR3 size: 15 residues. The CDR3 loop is CASRQDRGGTGELFF. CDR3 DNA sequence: TGTGCCAGCAGGCAGGACAGGGGGGGCACCGGGGAGCTGTTTTTT.

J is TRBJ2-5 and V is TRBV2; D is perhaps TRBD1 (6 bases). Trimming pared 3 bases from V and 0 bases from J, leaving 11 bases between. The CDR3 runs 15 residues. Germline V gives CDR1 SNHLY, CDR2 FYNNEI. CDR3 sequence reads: CASSEGRGNQETQYF. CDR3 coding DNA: TGTGCCAGCAGTGAGGGCAGGGGAAACCAAGAGACCCAGTACTTC. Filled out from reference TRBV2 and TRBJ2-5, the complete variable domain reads EPEVTQTPSHQVTQMGQEVILRCVPISNHLYFYWYRQILGQKVEFLVSFYNNEISEKSEIFDDQFSVERPDGSNFTLKIRSTKLEDSAMYFCASSEGRGNQETQYFGPGTRLLVL.

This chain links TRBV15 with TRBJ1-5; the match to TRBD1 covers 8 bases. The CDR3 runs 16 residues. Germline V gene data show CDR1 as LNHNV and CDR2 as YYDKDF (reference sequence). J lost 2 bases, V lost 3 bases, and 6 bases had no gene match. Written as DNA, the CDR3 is TGTGCCACCAGCAGGACCGGACAGGGAGGCAATCAGCCCCAGCATTTT. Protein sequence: CATSRTGQGGNQPQHF.

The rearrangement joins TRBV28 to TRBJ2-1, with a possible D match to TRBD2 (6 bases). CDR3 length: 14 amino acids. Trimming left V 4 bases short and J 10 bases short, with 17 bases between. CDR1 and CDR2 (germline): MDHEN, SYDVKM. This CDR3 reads CASSWEVQVLEQFF. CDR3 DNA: TGTGCCAGCAGTTGGGAGGTTCAGGTTTTGGAGCAGTTCTTC.

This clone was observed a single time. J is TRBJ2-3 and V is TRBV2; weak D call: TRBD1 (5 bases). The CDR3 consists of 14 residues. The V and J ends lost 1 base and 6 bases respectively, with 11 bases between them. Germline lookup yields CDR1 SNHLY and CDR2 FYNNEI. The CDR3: CASSEVGASDTQYF. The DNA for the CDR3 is TGTGCCAGCAGTGAAGTTGGGGCGTCCGATACGCAGTATTTT. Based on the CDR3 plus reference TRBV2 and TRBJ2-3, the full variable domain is EPEVTQTPSHQVTQMGQEVILRCVPISNHLYFYWYRQILGQKVEFLVSFYNNEISEKSEIFDDQFSVERPDGSNFTLKIRSTKLEDSAMYFCASSEVGASDTQYFGPGTRLTVL.

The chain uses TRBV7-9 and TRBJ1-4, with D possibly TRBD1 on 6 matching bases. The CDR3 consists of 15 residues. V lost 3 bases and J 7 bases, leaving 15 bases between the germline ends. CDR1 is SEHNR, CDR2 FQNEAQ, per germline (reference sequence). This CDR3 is CASSFNQGPGEKLFF. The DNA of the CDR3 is TGTGCCAGCAGCTTTAACCAGGGGCCCGGTGAAAAACTGTTTTTT.

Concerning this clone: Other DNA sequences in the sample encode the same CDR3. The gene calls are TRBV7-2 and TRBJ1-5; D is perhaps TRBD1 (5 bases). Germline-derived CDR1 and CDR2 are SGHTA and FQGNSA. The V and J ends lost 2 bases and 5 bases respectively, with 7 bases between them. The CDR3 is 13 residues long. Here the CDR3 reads CASSLWGDQPQHF. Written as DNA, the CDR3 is TGTGCCAGCAGCTTATGGGGGGATCAGCCCCAGCATTTT.

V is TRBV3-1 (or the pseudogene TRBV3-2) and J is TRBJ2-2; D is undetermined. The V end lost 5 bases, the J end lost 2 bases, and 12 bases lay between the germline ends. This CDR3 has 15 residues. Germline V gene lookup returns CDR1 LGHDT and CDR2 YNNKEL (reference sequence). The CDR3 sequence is CASSKHGSNTGELFF. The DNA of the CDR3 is TGTGCCAGCAGCAAACACGGGTCCAACACCGGGGAGCTGTTTTTT.

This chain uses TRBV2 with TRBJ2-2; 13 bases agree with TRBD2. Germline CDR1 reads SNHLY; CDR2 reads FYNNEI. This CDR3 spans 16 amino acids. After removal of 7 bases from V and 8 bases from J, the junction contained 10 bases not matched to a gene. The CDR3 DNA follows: TGTGCCAGCACAAGACTAGCGGGAGGCAACTCTGGGGAGCTGTTTTTT. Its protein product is CASTRLAGGNSGELFF.

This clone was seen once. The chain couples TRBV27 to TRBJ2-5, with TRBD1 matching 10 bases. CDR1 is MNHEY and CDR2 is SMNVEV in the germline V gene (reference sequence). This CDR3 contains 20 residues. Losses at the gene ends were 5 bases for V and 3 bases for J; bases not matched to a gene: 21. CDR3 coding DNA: TGTGCCAGCAGTCTACGACAGGGGGCAAGACCCCGCGGTGGTGAAGAGACCCAGTACTTC. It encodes CASSLRQGARPRGGEETQYF.

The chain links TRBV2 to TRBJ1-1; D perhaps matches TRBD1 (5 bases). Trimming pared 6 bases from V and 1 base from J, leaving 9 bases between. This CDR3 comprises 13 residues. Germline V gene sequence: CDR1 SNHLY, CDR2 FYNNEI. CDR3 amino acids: CASSPRGNTEAFF. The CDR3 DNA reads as TGTGCCAGCAGCCCGAGGGGGAACACTGAAGCTTTCTTT.

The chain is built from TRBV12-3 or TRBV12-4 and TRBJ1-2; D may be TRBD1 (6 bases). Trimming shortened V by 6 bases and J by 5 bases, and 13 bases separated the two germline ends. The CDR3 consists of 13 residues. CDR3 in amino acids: CASRAGEWYGYTF. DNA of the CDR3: TGTGCCAGCAGGGCAGGGGAGTGGTATGGCTACACCTTC.

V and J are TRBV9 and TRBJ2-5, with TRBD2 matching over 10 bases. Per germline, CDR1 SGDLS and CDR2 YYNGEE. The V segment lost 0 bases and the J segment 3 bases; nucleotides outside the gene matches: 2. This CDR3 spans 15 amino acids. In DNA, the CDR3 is TGTGCCAGCAGCGTAGGAACTAGCGGGGAAGAGACCCAGTACTTC. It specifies CASSVGTSGEETQYF.